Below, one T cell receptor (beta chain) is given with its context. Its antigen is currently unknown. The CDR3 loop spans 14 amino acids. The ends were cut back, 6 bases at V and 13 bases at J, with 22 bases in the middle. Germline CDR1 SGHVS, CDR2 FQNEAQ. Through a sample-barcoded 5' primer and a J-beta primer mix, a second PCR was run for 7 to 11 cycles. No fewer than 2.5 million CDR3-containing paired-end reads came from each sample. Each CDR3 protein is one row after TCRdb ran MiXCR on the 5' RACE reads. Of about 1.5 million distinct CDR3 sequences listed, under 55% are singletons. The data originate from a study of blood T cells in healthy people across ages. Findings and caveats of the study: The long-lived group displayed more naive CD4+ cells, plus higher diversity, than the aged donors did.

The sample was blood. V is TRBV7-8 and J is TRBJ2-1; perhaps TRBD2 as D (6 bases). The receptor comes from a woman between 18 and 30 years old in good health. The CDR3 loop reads CASRKRGIEETQFF. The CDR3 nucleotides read TGTGCCAGCAGGAAACGGGGGATAGAAGAGACCCAGTTCTTC. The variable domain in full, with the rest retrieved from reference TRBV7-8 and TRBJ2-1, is GAGVSQSPRYKVAKRGQDVALRCDPISGHVSLFWYQQALGQGPEFLTYFQNEAQLDKSGLPSDRFFAERPEGSVSTLKIQRTQQEDSAVYLCASRKRGIEETQFFGPGTRLTVL.